One and the same sample provided the 16 T cell receptor beta chains below, sequenced in a study of a mutant IDH1 vaccine in newly diagnosed glioma (dated by TCRdb to about 2021). These TCRs' antigens remain unknown. The time point label for this specimen denotes: week 23, last vaccination. A 20-mer mutant IDH1 peptide at 300 micrograms in Montanide made up each vaccine dose, which was injected subcutaneously together with topical imiquimod. Library preparation employed the immunoSEQ multiplex PCR assay. Held by TCRdb, this immuneACCESS table contains in-frame sequences only and omits some clones. Under half of the omission traces to an unresolved V gene where checked; the cause of the rest is unknown. The sample contains around 30,000 clones, 88% of them found a single time. The top ten constitute around 2.4% of the sample. The input for sequencing was PBMCs, taken from a glioma patient whose treatment included an IDH1 peptide vaccine. Source of these receptors: a middle-aged man with glioma.

The V call is TRBV7-8, the J call TRBJ2-1; 14 nucleotides line up with TRBD2. The CDR3 has 17 amino acids. V lost 5 bases and J lost 8; bases outside the gene matches: 11. Germline V gene lookup returns CDR1 SGHVS and CDR2 FQNEAQ. The CDR3 protein is CASSPRLAGGLFDEQFF. DNA of the CDR3: TGTGCCAGCAGCCCGCGACTAGCGGGAGGGTTGTTCGATGAGCAGTTCTTC.

The chain joins TRBV10-3 to TRBJ1-2; TRBD1 is a possible D gene (5 bases). Between the trimmed V and J ends, which lost 3 bases and 9 bases, there was a span of 20 bases. Germline V gene sequence: CDR1 ENHRY, CDR2 SYGVKD. This CDR3 comprises 15 residues. The CDR3 DNA reads as TGTGCCATCAGTGATCCCGGGACGGCGATTTCTCGCTACACCTTC. This translates into CAISDPGTAISRYTF.

The chain uses TRBV5-1 and TRBJ1-2; D remains unclear. V lost 0 bases and J 4 bases, leaving 13 bases between the germline ends. Germline CDR1 and CDR2: SGHRS and YFSETQ. This CDR3 contains 15 residues. CDR3 bases: TGCGCCAGCAGCTTGGGAGGCAGCGTATCCTATGGCTACACCTTC. Translated: CASSLGGSVSYGYTF. The entire variable domain, with the rest obtained from reference TRBV5-1 and TRBJ1-2, is as follows: KAGVTQTPRYLIKTRGQQVTLSCSPISGHRSVSWYQQTPGQGLQFLFEYFSETQRNKGNFPGRFSGRQFSNSRSEMNVSTLELGDSALYLCASSLGGSVSYGYTFGSGTRLTVV.

The chain combines TRBV28 with TRBJ1-1; unclear D gene. Trimming took off 2 bases at V and 1 base at J, with 5 bases between the two ends. The CDR3 has 13 amino acids. CDR1 and CDR2 from the germline V gene are MDHEN and SYDVKM. CDR3 protein: CASSLDRNTEAFF. The CDR3 region has the DNA TGTGCCAGCAGTTTAGATAGGAACACTGAAGCTTTCTTT.

The J gene is TRBJ2-7, the V gene TRBV4-2, with D perhaps TRBD1 (5 bases). Trimming pared 0 bases from V and 1 base from J, leaving 10 bases between. Germline assignment: CDR1 LGHNA and CDR2 YNFKEQ. The CDR3 spans 15 residues. The CDR3 loop reads CASSQEPGSSYEQYF. CDR3 DNA: TGTGCCAGCAGCCAAGAGCCAGGGTCTTCCTACGAGCAGTACTTC.

The gene calls are TRBV4-2 and TRBJ1-5, with 7 bases fitting TRBD1. In germline, CDR1 is LGHNA, CDR2 YNFKEQ. Germline trimming cut 1 base from V and 0 bases from J; bases unmatched to any gene: 3. CDR3 length: 16 amino acids. The CDR3 DNA is TGTGCCAGCAGCCAAGGGGCAGGGGGTAGCAATCAGCCCCAGCATTTT. Translation: CASSQGAGGSNQPQHF.

The chain joins TRBV7-2 to TRBJ1-6; the D is unclear. The CDR3 length is 12 residues. Germline values: CDR1 SGHTA, CDR2 FQGNSA. Trimming removed 3 bases at V and 7 bases at J, with 4 bases between. This CDR3 reads CASSFKNSPLHF. As DNA, the CDR3 is TGTGCCAGCAGCTTCAAAAATTCACCCCTCCACTTT.

The chain employs TRBV5-1 and TRBJ1-2, with no clear D. Trimming cost V 0 bases and J 8 bases, with 14 bases left between them. The CDR3 contains 14 residues. Germline CDR1 and CDR2: SGHRS and YFSETQ. CDR3 sequence: CASSLAPGLEGYTF. CDR3 in DNA: TGCGCCAGCAGCTTGGCCCCCGGTTTGGAGGGCTACACCTTC.

The rearrangement links TRBV7-6 to TRBJ2-1, with D possibly TRBD2 on 5 matching bases. This CDR3 region has 14 residues. Looked up from germline, CDR1 is SGHVS and CDR2 is FNYEAQ. The ends were cut back, 0 bases at V and 2 bases at J, with 5 bases in the middle. The CDR3 DNA reads TGTGCCAGCAGCTTAGCGGGAGCCTACAATGAGCAGTTCTTC. Its protein product is CASSLAGAYNEQFF.

The chain links TRBV28 to TRBJ2-7; D may be TRBD2 (6 bases). V was clipped by 7 bases and J by 2 bases, with 18 bases between them. CDR3 length equals 15 residues. The germline CDR1 and CDR2 sequences are MDHEN and SYDVKM. The CDR3 sequence: CASKGKGRYTYEQYF. CDR3 DNA sequence: TGTGCCAGCAAGGGAAAAGGGAGGTACACCTACGAGCAGTACTTC.

The rearrangement uses TRBV10-1 and TRBJ2-1, with 13 bases fitting TRBD2. With V trimmed by 6 bases and J by 5 bases, 1 base remained unmatched. This CDR3 contains 14 residues. Germline CDR1 and CDR2: WNHNN and SYGVQD (reference sequence). CDR3 sequence: CASSTSGGDNEQFF. The CDR3 nucleotides read TGCGCCAGCAGCACTAGCGGGGGGGACAATGAGCAGTTCTTC.

The rearrangement uses TRBV6-5 and TRBJ1-1, with TRBD1 as a possible D gene (6 bases). This CDR3 has 15 amino acids. Per germline, CDR1 MNHEY and CDR2 SVGAGI. V was shortened by 6 bases and J by 2 bases, with 16 bases between the two germline ends. The CDR3 DNA is TGTGCCAGCAGGCCGGGACACGGGCTTAACACTGAAGCTTTCTTT. This codes for CASRPGHGLNTEAFF.

The gene calls are TRBV6-1 and TRBJ2-1; 7 bases map to TRBD1. Trimming at V came to 8 bases and at J to 12 bases, leaving 4 bases not matched to a gene. Germline loops: CDR1 MNHNS, CDR2 SASEGT. CDR3 length equals 10 residues. DNA of the CDR3: TGTGCCAGCGGCCGGGACAGGCAGTTCTTC. It is translated as CASGRDRQFF.

The CDR3: CASSLGALAGGSQETQYF. CDR3 nucleotides: TGCGCCAGCAGCTTGGGGGCACTAGCGGGAGGTAGCCAAGAGACCCAGTACTTC. The V gene is TRBV5-1, the J gene TRBJ2-5, with 12 bases fitting TRBD2. This CDR3 has 18 residues. Germline V CDR1 and CDR2: SGHRS, YFSETQ. J gave up 1 base and V 0 bases, and 7 bases lay outside the gene matches.

This chain links TRBV9 with TRBJ2-7, with 9 bases fitting TRBD1. CDR1 and CDR2 from the germline V gene are SGDLS and YYNGEE. Unmatched junction bases numbered 9, after V lost 0 bases and J lost 5 bases. The CDR3 consists of 16 residues. The CDR3 coding sequence is TGTGCCAGCAGCGTAGAAGTGGGACAGGGAGTCCACGAGCAGTACTTC. Amino acids: CASSVEVGQGVHEQYF.

The V call is TRBV15, the J call TRBJ1-6; D is perhaps TRBD1 (6 bases). The CDR3 contains 15 residues. The V gene's germline CDR1 is LNHNV and CDR2 YYDKDF (reference sequence). The ends were cut back, 5 bases at V and 13 bases at J, with 21 bases in the middle. CDR3 bases: TGTGCCACCAGCGGACAGATAGGAGAGGACAGCCCCCTCCACTTT. Translating gives CATSGQIGEDSPLHF.